This T cell receptor (beta chain) was sequenced during a study of T-cell reconstitution after alpha-beta-depleted transplantation in children. This CDR3 is built from 12 residues. V was shortened by 2 bases and J by 7 bases, with 8 bases between the two germline ends. Preparation of the TCRbeta library was carried out with unique molecular identifiers. TCRdb ran MiXCR on the PCR reads and lists one entry per CDR3 protein. This table has around 400,000 distinct CDR3 sequences, under 13% appearing once. Source: PBMCs from the stem cell graft donor, taken from the stem cell graft. This chain links TRBV12-3 or TRBV12-4 with TRBJ1-1; D unclear. This receptor was taken from a human donor who donated a stem cell graft to a child with acute myeloid leukemia. The CDR3 protein is CASSLLGSEAFF. In nucleotides, the CDR3 is TGTGCCAGCAGTTTATTGGGGAGTGAAGCTTTCTTT.